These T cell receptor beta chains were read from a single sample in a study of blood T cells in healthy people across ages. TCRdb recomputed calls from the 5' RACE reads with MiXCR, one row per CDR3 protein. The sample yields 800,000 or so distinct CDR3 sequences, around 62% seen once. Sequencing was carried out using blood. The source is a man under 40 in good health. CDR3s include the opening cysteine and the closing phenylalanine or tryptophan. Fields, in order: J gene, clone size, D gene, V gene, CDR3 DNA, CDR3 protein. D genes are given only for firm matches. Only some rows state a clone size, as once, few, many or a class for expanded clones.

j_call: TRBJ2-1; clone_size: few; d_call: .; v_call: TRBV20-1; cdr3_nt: TGCAGTGCTAGTTCCGGGGTGGGGAGCTCCTACAATGAGCAGTTCTTC; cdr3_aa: CSASSGVGSSYNEQFF
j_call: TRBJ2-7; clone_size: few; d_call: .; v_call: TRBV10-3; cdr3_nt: TGTGCCATCAGTGACCCCTACGAGCAGTACTTC; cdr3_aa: CAISDPYEQYF
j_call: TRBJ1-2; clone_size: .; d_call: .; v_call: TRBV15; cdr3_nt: TGTGCCACCAGCAGAGATGGGAGTGGCTACACCTTC; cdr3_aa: CATSRDGSGYTF
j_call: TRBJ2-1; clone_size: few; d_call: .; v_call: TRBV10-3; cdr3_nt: TGTGCCATCAGTGACGGCCAGGGGCCTGAGGGGCAGTTCTTC; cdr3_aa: CAISDGQGPEGQFF
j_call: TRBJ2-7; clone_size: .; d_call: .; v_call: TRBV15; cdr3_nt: TGTGCCACCAGCAGAGAGAAGGGGCTCCACTACGAGCAGTACTTC; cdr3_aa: CATSREKGLHYEQYF
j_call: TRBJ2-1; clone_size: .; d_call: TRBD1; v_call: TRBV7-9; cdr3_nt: TGTGCCAGCAGCTCAGGGACAGGGGGCCCAAGCTCCTACAATGAGCAGTTCTTC; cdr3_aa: CASSSGTGGPSSYNEQFF
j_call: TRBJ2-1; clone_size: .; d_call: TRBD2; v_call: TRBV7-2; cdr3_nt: TGTGCCAGCAGACCCAAAGAATTAGCGGGGGTCCTTGGTGAGCAGTTCTTC; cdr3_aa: CASRPKELAGVLGEQFF
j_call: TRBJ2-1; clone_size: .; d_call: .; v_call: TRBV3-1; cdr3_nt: TGTGCCAGCAGCCAAGATTTAACGTCGGCGATTGAGCAGTTCTTC; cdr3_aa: CASSQDLTSAIEQFF
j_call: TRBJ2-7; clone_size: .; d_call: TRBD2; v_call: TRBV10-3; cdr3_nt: TGTGCCATCACGGCGGGACTAGCGGAGGTCTCCGAGCAGTACTTC; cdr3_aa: CAITAGLAEVSEQYF
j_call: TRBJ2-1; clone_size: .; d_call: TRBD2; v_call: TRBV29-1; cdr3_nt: TGCAGCGTTGGGCCCAGCGGGAGTGCGTTGGATGAGCAGTTCTTC; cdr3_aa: CSVGPSGSALDEQFF
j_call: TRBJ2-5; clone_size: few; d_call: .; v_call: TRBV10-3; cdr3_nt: TGTGCCATCAGTGAGTCGAAGGGGTCGGAGACCCAGTACTTC; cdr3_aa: CAISESKGSETQYF
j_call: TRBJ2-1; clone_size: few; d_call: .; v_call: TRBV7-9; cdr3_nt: TGTGCCAGCAGCTTAGCTTACGGGGCTAGCTACAATGAGCAGTTCTTC; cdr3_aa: CASSLAYGASYNEQFF
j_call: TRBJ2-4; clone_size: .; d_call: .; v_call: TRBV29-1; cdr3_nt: TGCAGCGCGGGACACCCTGGTGAGCAGTACTTC; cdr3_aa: CSAGHPGEQYF
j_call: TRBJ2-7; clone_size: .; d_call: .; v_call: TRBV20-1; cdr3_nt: TGCAGTGCCGCGACCACCTCCTACGAGCAGTACTTC; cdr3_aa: CSAATTSYEQYF
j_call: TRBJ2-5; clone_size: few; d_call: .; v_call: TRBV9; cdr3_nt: TGTGCCAGCAGCGTAGATGAGGCCAGGACCCAGTACTTC; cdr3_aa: CASSVDEARTQYF
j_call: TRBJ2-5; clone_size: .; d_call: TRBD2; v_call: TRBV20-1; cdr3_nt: TGCAGTGCTGCCCTTCCTAGCGGGGGGGTGGAGACCCAGTACTTC; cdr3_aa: CSAALPSGGVETQYF
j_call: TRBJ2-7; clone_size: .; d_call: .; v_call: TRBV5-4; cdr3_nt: TGTGCCAGCAGCCCCCGGGACGGAGTAGGGTACGAGCAGTACTTC; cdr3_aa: CASSPRDGVGYEQYF
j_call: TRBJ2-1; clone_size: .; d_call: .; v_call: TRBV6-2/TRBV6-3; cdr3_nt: TGTGCCAGCAGGGAACAGTTATTTGCCTACAATGAGCAGTTCTTC; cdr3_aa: CASREQLFAYNEQFF
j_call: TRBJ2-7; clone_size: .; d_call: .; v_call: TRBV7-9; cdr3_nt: TGTGCCAGCAGCTTAAAGGATCCGGGCGAGCAGTACTTC; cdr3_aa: CASSLKDPGEQYF
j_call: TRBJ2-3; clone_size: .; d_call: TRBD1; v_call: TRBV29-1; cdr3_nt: TGCAGCGTTCACAGGGGAAGCACAGATACGCAGTATTTT; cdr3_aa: CSVHRGSTDTQYF
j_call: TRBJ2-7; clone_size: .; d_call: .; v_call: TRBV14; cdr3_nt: TGTGCCAGCAGCCAAGTTATCAACCCCCTCTCCTACGAGCAGTACTTC; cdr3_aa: CASSQVINPLSYEQYF
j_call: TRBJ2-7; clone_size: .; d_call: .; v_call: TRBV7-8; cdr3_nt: TGTGCCAGCAGAGGGGGCGGGGACTACGAGCAGTACTTC; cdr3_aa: CASRGGGDYEQYF
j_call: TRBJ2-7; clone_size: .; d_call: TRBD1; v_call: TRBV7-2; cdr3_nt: TGTGCCAGCAGCGTGGACAGGGTCTACGAGCAGTACTTC; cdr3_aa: CASSVDRVYEQYF
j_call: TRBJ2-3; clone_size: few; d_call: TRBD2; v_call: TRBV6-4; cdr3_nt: TGTGCCAGCAGTGACTCGATTTCCAGCGGGGGGGGCACAGATACGCAGTATTTT; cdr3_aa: CASSDSISSGGGTDTQYF
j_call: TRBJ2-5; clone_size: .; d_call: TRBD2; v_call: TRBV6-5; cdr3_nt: TGTGCCAGCAGTTACTTTTCTAGCGGGGGAGCTGAGACCCAGTACTTC; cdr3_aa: CASSYFSSGGAETQYF
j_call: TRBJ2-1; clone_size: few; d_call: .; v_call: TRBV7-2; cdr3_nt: TGTGCCAGCAGCTTAGCCAGGGGAGGGAATGAGCAGTTCTTC; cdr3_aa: CASSLARGGNEQFF
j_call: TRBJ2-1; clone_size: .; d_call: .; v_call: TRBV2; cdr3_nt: TGTGCCAGCAGAGGACAACCCTATGAGCAGTTCTTC; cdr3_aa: CASRGQPYEQFF
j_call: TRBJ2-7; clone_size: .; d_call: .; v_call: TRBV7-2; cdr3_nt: TGTGCCAGCAGCCCTAGGGGGACAGCGGGTTACGAGCAGTACTTC; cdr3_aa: CASSPRGTAGYEQYF
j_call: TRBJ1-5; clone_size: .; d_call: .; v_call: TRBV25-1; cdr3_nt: TGTGCCAGCAGCGGCGGGTGGGACGGCAATCAGCCCCAGCATTTT; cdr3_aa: CASSGGWDGNQPQHF
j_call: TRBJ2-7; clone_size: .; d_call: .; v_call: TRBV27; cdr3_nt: TGTGCCAGCAGTCCCGTAGGTGGAGAGGGGTACGAGCAGTACTTC; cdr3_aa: CASSPVGGEGYEQYF
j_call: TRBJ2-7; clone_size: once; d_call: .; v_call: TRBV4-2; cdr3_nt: TGTGCCAGCAGCCAAGACGGGGAGGTATCCTACGAGCAGTACTTC; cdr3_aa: CASSQDGEVSYEQYF
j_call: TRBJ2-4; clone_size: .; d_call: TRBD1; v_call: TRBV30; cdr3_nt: TGTGCCTGGAACCTACAGGGGGCGCGGAACATTCAGTACTTC; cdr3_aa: CAWNLQGARNIQYF
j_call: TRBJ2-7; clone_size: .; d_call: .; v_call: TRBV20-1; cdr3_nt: TGCAGTGCTAGGGGAGACATCGTCTCCTACGAGCAGTACTTC; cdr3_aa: CSARGDIVSYEQYF
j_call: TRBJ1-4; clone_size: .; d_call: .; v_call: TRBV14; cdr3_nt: TGTGCCAGCAGCCAAGATCATGCAACTAATGAAAAACTGTTTTTT; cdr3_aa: CASSQDHATNEKLFF
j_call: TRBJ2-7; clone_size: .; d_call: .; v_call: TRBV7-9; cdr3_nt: TGTGCCAGCAGCTTAGCTCTAGCTGGGGCCTACGAGCAGTACTTC; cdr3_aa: CASSLALAGAYEQYF
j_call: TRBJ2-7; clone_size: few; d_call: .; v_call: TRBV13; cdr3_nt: TGTGCCAGCAGCTCCGACAGCGCCTACGAGCAGTACTTC; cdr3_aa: CASSSDSAYEQYF
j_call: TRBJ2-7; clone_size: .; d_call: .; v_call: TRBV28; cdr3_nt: TGTGCCAGCAGGATCGCGGATCGCAGCTCCTACGAGCAGTACTTC; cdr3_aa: CASRIADRSSYEQYF
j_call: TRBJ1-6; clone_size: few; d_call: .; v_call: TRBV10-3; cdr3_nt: TGTGCCATCAGTTCGAGAGCGGATAATTCACCCCTCCACTTT; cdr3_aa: CAISSRADNSPLHF
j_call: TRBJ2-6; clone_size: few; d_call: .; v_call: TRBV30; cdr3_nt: TGTGCCTGGAGTGTAGCTGGGGCCAACGTCCTGACTTTC; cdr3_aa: CAWSVAGANVLTF
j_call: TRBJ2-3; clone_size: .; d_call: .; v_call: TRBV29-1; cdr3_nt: TGCAGCGTTGACCCCTCTGGCACAGATACGCAGTATTTT; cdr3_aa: CSVDPSGTDTQYF
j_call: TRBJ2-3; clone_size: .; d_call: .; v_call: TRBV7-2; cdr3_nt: TGTGCCAGCAGCTTAGTGTGGGGCGCGAAAGATACGCAGTATTTT; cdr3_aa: CASSLVWGAKDTQYF
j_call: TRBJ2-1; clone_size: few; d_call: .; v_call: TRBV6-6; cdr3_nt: TGTGCCAGCAGTTATGGGGGGAAAACCTACAATGAGCAGTTCTTC; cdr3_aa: CASSYGGKTYNEQFF
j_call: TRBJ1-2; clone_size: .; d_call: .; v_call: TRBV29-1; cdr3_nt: TGCAGCGTTGTTATCTCATCGACCTATGGCTACACCTTC; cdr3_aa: CSVVISSTYGYTF
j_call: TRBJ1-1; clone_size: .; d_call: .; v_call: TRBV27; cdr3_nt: TGTGCCAGCAGTCCCCAGGGGATCACTGAAGCTTTCTTT; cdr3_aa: CASSPQGITEAFF
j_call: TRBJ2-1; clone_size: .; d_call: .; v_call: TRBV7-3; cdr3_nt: TGTGCCAGCAGCCACGGGACGTTCAATGAGCAGTTCTTC; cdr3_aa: CASSHGTFNEQFF
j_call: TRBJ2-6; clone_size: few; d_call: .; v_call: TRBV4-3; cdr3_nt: TGCGCCAGCAGCCAAGACGGGGTAGCGGGGGCCAACGTCCTGACTTTC; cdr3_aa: CASSQDGVAGANVLTF
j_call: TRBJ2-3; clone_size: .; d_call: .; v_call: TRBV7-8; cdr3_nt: TGTGCCAGCAGCCACCCTTTGGGGGCGCAGTATTTT; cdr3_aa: CASSHPLGAQYF
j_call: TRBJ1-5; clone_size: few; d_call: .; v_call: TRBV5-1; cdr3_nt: TGCGCCAGCAGCGACAGCCCTAATCAGCCCCAGCATTTT; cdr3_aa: CASSDSPNQPQHF
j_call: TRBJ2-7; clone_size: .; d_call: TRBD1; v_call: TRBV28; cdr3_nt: TGTGCCAGCAGTGTCAAAACAGGGGGCTACGAGCAGTACTTC; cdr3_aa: CASSVKTGGYEQYF
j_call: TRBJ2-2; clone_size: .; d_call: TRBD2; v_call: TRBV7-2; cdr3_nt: TGTGCCAGCAGCTTAGCGCGACTAGCGGGGACCGGGGAGCTGTTTTTT; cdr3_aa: CASSLARLAGTGELFF
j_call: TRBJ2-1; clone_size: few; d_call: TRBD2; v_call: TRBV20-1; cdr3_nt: TGCAGTGCATCCCGAGCGGGGGATAATGAGCAGTTCTTC; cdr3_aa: CSASRAGDNEQFF